This T cell receptor beta chain derives from a study of blood T cell repertoires in COVID-19. Study at large: Both acute and convalescent COVID-19 samples were obtained from the United States, Italy and Spain. The analysed material was cDNA or gDNA that came from T cells, B-cell-depleted T cells, or PBMCs.

This clone was found once. This CDR3 has 13 amino acids. Trimming left V 3 bases short and J 7 bases short, with 11 bases between. Germline lookup yields CDR1 SNHLY and CDR2 FYNNEI. Original data processing: Estimation of nucleated cell counts relied on the amplification of reference gene primers. Libraries were prepared by immunoSEQ multiplex PCR; TCRdb keeps only in-frame clonotypes and omits some of them. V and J calls plus clone size are reproduced from that table; the DNA served to infer D and trimming. The data show 110,000 or so clones, over 70% seen once. The sample was peripheral blood. The chain combines TRBV2 with TRBJ2-3, with D perhaps matching TRBD1 (6 bases). This clonotype was obtained from a woman in her forties or fifties with acute or convalescent COVID-19. The DNA of the CDR3 is TGTGCCAGCAGTGAGGGGGCCGAAAATACGCAGTATTTT. Protein: CASSEGAENTQYF.